Below, 10 T cell receptor beta chains from the same sample are listed, as sequenced in a study of T cell clusters in autoimmune cytopenias (dated by TCRdb to between 2019 and 2020). TRB amplification used roughly 0.25 ug of peripheral blood genomic DNA, tens of thousands of genome equivalents, per sample. The sequencer listed for this sample is Illumina MiSeq. TRB rearrangements were amplified by multiplex PCR using a touch-down protocol with TRB-A and TRB-B primer pools mixed in one tube. Once TCRdb had reprocessed the reads, it stored one entry per CDR3 protein sequence and supplied no DNA. This specimen's table enumerates around 15,000 distinct CDR3 sequences. In total, the top ten clones hold 3% to 4% of the sample. The sample also formed part of further work on T cell repertoires in aging, cancer and after chemotherapy.

The sample comprised peripheral blood. These receptor sequences come from a human donor in good health.

This chain uses TRBV30 with TRBJ2-7. This CDR3 contains 12 residues. Looked up from germline, CDR1 is GTSNPN and CDR2 is SVGIG (reference sequence). CDR3 in amino acids: CAWGSNSYEQYF.

The chain is built from TRBV6-5 and TRBJ1-1; TCRdb selects TRBD1, and the lack of DNA leaves this call unchecked. This CDR3 has 14 amino acids. Germline V CDR1 and CDR2: MNHEY, SVGAGI. CDR3: CASSTGTGDTEAFF.

The CDR3 reads CASSVRLNTEAFF. This rearrangement joins TRBV6-1 to TRBJ1-1. The CDR3 extends over 13 amino acids. Per germline, CDR1 MNHNS and CDR2 SASEGT.

V and J are TRBV19 and TRBJ2-3; lacking DNA, the TRBD2 call made by TCRdb goes unchecked. This CDR3 has 18 residues. Germline lookup yields CDR1 LNHDA and CDR2 SQIVND (reference sequence). The CDR3 protein is CASSVGGTSGRDTDTQYF.

The chain has TRBV7-9 and TRBJ1-1. Germline V gene data show CDR1 as SEHNR and CDR2 as FQNEAQ (reference sequence). The CDR3 runs 14 residues. CDR3 sequence: CASSPIRGGTEAFF.

V is TRBV5-4 and J is TRBJ2-1; TCRdb returns TRBD1, unconfirmable since there is no DNA. CDR1 and CDR2 (germline): SGHNT, YYREEE (reference sequence). CDR3 length equals 13 residues. CDR3 sequence: CASSRDWANEQFF.

The CDR3 here is CATSRDVAGNREQFF. This rearrangement joins TRBV15 to TRBJ2-1; TCRdb outputs TRBD2, but without DNA this stays unchecked. The CDR3 is 15 residues long. Germline CDR1 is LNHNV and CDR2 is YYDKDF (reference sequence).

The J gene is TRBJ2-2, the V gene TRBV6-5; checking the TCRdb D call of TRBD1 is not possible without DNA. The germline gives CDR1 MNHEY, CDR2 SVGAGI. CDR3 length: 15 residues. The CDR3 reads CASKSYGAVTGELFF.

This chain links TRBV12-3 or TRBV12-4 with TRBJ2-3; TCRdb's D gene call, TRBD2, goes unchecked for lack of DNA. This CDR3 has 14 residues. The CDR3 sequence: CASSLNSGRTTQYF.

The chain uses TRBV12-3 or TRBV12-4 and TRBJ1-2; TCRdb proposes TRBD1, but this gene call is untestable without DNA. This CDR3 contains 14 residues. The CDR3 loop is CASSLDRGTYGYTF.